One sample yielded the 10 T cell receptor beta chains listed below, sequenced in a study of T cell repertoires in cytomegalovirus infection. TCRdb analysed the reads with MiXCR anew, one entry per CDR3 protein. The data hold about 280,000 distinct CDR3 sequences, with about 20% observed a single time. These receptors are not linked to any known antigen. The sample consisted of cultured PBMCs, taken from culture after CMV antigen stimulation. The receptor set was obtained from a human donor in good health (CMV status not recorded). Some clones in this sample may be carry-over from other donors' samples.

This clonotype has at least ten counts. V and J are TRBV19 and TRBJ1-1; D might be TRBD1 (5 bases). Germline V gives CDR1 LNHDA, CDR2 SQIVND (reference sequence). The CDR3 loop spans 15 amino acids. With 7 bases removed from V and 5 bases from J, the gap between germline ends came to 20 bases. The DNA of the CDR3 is TGTGCCAGTATTAATATCGGCCCCAAGGGGACTGAAGCTTTCTTT. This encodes CASINIGPKGTEAFF.

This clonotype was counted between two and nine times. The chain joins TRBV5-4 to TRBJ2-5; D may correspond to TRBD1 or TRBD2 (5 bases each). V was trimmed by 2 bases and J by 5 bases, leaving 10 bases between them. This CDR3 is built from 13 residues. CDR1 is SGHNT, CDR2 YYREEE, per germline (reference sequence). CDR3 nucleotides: TGTGCCAGCAGCTTCACGGGGCGGGAGACCCAGTACTTC. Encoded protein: CASSFTGRETQYF.

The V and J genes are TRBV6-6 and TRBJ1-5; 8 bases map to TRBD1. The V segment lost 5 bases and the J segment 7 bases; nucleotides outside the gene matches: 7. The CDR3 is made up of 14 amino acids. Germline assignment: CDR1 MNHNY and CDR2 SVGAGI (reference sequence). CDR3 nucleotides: TGTGCCAGCAGTGACGGACAGGGCCGGCAGCCCCAGCATTTT. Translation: CASSDGQGRQPQHF.

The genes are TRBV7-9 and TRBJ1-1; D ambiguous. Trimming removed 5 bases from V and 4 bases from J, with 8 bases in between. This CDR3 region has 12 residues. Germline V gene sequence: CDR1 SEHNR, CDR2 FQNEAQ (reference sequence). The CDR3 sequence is CASSPGVTEAFF. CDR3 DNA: TGTGCCAGCAGCCCCGGGGTCACTGAAGCTTTCTTT.

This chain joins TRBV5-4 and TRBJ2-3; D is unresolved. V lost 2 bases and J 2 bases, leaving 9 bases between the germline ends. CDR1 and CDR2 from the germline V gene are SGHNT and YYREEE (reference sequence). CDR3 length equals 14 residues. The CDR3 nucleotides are TGTGCCAGCAGCTTTGGCGCGGCCACAGATACGCAGTATTTT. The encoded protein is CASSFGAATDTQYF.

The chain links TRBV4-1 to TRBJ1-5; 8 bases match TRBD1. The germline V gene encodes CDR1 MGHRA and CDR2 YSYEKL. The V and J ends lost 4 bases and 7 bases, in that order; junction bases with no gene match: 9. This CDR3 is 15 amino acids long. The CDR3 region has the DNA TGCGCCAGCAGCCCCGGACAGGGCCCGGTACAGCCCCAGCATTTT. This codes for CASSPGQGPVQPQHF.

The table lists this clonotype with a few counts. CDR3 DNA sequence: TGCGCCAGCAGCCAAGGGCCCCTAACCTACAATGAGCAGTTCTTC. Translation gives CASSQGPLTYNEQFF. The gene calls are TRBV4-1 and TRBJ2-1; D unclear. The CDR3 contains 15 residues. Germline V gives CDR1 MGHRA, CDR2 YSYEKL. With 1 base removed from V and 2 bases from J, the gap between germline ends came to 9 bases.

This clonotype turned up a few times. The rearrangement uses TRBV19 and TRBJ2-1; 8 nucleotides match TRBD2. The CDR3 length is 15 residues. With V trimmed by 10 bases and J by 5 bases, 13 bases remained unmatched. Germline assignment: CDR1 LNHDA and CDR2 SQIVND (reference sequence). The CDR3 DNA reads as TGTGCCACCCTGCGGGGGGCGGGAGAGAACAATGAGCAGTTCTTC. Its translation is CATLRGAGENNEQFF.

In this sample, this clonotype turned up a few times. The CDR3 sequence is CASSLARDAEKLFF. The CDR3 DNA is TGTGCCAGCAGCTTGGCCCGGGACGCTGAAAAACTGTTTTTT. The chain joins TRBV7-9 to TRBJ1-4, with D perhaps TRBD1 (5 bases). The CDR3 is 14 residues long. Germline-derived CDR1 and CDR2 are SEHNR and FQNEAQ (reference sequence). The V and J ends lost 3 bases and 7 bases respectively, with 12 bases between them. Full variable domain (missing parts from reference TRBV7-9 and TRBJ1-4): DTGVSQNPRHKITKRGQNVTFRCDPISEHNRLYWYRQTLGQGPEFLTYFQNEAQLEKSRLLSDRFSAERPKGSFSTLEIQRTEQGDSAMYLCASSLARDAEKLFFGSGTQLSVL.

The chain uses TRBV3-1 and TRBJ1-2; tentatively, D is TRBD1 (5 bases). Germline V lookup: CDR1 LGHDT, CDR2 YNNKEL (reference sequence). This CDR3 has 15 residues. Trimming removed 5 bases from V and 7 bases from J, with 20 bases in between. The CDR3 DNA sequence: TGTGCCAGCAGCTCGCGTGGGGGGGGTGGATTTGGCTACACCTTC. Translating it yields CASSSRGGGGFGYTF.